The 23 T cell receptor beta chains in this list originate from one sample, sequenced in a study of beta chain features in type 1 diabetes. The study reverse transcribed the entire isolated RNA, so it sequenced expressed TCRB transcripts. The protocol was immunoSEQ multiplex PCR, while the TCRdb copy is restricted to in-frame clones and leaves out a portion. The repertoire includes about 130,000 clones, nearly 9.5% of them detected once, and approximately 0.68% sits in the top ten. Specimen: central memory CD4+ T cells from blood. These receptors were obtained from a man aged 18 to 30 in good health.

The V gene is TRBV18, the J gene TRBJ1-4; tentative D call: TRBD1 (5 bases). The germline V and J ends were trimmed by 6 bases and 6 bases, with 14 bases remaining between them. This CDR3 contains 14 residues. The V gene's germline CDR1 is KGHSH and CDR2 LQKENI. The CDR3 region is CASSPQGLDEKLFF. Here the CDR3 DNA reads TGTGCCAGCTCGCCCCAGGGTTTAGATGAAAAACTGTTTTTT.

CDR3: CASSPLEGARNEQFF. In DNA form, the CDR3 reads TGTGCCAGCTCACCATTAGAGGGGGCCCGCAATGAGCAGTTCTTC. The chain carries TRBV18 and TRBJ2-1; 7 bases agree with TRBD1. With V trimmed by 2 bases and J by 6 bases, 7 bases remained unmatched. The CDR3 runs to 15 residues. Germline V gene lookup returns CDR1 KGHSH and CDR2 LQKENI.

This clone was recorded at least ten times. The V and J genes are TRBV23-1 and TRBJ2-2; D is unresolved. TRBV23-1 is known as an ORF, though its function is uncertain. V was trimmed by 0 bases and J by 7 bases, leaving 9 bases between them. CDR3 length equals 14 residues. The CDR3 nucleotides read TGCGCCAGCAGTCAATCAACTCGCCGCGGGGAGCTGTTTTTT. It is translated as CASSQSTRRGELFF.

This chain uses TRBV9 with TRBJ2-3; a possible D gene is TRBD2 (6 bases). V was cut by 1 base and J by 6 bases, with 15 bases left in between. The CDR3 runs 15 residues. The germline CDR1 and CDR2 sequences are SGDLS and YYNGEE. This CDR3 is CASSVTGLPTDTQYF. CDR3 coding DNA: TGTGCCAGCAGCGTAACGGGACTCCCCACGGATACGCAGTATTTT.

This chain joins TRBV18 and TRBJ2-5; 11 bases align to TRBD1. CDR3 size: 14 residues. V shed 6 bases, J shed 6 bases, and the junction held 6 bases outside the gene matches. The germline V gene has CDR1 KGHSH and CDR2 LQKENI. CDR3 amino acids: CASSPGTGGKTQYF. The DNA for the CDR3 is TGTGCCAGCTCCCCCGGGACAGGGGGGAAGACCCAGTACTTC. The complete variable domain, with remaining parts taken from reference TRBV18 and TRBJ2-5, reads NAGVMQNPRHLVRRRGQEARLRCSPMKGHSHVYWYRQLPEEGLKFMVYLQKENIIDESGMPKERFSAEFPKEGPSILRIQQVVRGDSAAYFCASSPGTGGKTQYFGPGTRLLVL.

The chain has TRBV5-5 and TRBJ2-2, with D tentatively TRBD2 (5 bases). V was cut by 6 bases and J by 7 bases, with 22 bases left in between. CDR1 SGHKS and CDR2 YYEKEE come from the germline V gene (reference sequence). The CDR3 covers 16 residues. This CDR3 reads CASTPRETRSGGELFF. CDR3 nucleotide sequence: TGTGCCAGCACCCCGAGGGAGACACGGTCCGGCGGGGAGCTGTTTTTT.

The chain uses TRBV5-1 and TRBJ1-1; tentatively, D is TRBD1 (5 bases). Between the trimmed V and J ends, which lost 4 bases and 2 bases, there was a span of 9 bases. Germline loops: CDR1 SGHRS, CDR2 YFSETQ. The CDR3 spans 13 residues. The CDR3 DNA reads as TGCGCCAGCAGCCCAGGGTCCAACACTGAAGCTTTCTTT. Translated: CASSPGSNTEAFF.

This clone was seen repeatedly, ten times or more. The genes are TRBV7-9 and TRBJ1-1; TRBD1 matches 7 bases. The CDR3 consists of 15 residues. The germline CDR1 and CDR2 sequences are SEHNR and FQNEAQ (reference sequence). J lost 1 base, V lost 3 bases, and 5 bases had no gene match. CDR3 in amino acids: CASSFGTASNTEAFF. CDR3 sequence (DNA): TGTGCCAGCAGCTTCGGGACAGCCTCGAACACTGAAGCTTTCTTT.

Here the CDR3 reads CASSFSPGVEETQYF. The DNA for the CDR3 is TGTGCCAGCAGCTTTTCTCCAGGTGTGGAAGAGACCCAGTACTTC. The chain has TRBV7-2 and TRBJ2-5; no reliable D call. Trimming shortened V by 3 bases and J by 3 bases, and 14 bases separated the two germline ends. Germline loops: CDR1 SGHTA, CDR2 FQGNSA. The CDR3 covers 15 residues. Supplemented by reference TRBV7-2 and TRBJ2-5, the full variable domain reads GAGVSQSPSNKVTEKGKDVELRCDPISGHTALYWYRQSLGQGLEFLIYFQGNSAPDKSGLPSDRFSAERTGGSVSTLTIQRTQQEDSAVYLCASSFSPGVEETQYFGPGTRLLVL.

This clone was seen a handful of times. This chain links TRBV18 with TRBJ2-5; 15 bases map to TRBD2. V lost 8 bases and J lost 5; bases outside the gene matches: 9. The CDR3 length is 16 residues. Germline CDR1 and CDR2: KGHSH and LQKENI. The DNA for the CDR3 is TGTGCCAGCACCCCGGGACTAGCGGGGGGTCGGGAGACCCAGTACTTC. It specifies CASTPGLAGGRETQYF. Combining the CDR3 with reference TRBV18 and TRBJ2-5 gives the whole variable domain NAGVMQNPRHLVRRRGQEARLRCSPMKGHSHVYWYRQLPEEGLKFMVYLQKENIIDESGMPKERFSAEFPKEGPSILRIQQVVRGDSAAYFCASTPGLAGGRETQYFGPGTRLLVL.

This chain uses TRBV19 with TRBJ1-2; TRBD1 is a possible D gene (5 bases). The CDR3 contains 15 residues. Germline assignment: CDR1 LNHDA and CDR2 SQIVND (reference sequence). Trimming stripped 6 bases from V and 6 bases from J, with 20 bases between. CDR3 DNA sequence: TGTGCCAGTAGACCAAGGGCAGGGCTCGTCGATGGCTACACCTTC. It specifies CASRPRAGLVDGYTF.

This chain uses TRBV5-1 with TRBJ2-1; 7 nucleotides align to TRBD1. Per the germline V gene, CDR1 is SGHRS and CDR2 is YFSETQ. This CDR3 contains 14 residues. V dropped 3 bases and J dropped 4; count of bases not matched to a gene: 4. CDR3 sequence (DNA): TGCGCCAGCAGCTACGGACAGGTTTACAATGAGCAGTTCTTC. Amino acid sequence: CASSYGQVYNEQFF.

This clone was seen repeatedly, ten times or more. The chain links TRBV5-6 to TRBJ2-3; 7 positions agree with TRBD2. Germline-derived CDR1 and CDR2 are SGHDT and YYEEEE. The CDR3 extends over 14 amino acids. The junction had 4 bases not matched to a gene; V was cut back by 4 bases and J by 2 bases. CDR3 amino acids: CASSPRGTTDTQYF. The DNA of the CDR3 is TGTGCCAGCAGCCCGCGGGGGACCACAGATACGCAGTATTTT.

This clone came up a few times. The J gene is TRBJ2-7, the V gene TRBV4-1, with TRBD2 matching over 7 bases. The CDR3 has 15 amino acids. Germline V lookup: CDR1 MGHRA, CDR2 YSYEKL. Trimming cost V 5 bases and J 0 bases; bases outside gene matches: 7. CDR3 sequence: CASSSSGAYSYEQYF. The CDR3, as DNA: TGCGCCAGCAGCTCAAGCGGGGCCTACTCCTACGAGCAGTACTTC.

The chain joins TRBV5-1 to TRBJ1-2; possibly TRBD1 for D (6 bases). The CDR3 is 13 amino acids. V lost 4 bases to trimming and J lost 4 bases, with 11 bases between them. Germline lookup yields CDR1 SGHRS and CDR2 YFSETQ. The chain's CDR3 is CASSQGRIYGYTF. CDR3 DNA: TGCGCCAGCAGCCAGGGGCGAATCTATGGCTACACCTTC.

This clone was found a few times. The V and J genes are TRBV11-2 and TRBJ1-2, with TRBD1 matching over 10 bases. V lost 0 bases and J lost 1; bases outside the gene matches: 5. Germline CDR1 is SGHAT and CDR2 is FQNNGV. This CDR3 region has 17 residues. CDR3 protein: CASSLDMGQGFNYGYTF. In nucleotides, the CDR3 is TGTGCCAGCAGCTTAGACATGGGACAGGGGTTTAACTATGGCTACACCTTC.

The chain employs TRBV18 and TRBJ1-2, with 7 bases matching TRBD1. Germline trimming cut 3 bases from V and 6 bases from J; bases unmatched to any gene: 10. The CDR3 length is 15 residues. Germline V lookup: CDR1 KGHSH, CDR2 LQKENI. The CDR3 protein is CASSPSGDRRNGYTF. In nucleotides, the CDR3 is TGTGCCAGCTCACCTTCGGGGGACAGAAGGAATGGCTACACCTTC.

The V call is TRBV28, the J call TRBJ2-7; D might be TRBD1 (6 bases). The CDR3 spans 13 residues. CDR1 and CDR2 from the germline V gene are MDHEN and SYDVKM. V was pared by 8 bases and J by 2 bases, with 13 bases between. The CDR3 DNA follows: TGTGCCAGCGGATTACAGGGTGCCTACGAGCAGTACTTC. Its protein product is CASGLQGAYEQYF.

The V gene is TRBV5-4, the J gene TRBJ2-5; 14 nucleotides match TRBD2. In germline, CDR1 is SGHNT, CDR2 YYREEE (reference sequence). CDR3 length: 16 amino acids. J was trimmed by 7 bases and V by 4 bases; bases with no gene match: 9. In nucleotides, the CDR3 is TGTGCCAGCAGCGGGCCGACTAGCGGGGGGGCTGGGACCCAGTACTTC. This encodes CASSGPTSGGAGTQYF.

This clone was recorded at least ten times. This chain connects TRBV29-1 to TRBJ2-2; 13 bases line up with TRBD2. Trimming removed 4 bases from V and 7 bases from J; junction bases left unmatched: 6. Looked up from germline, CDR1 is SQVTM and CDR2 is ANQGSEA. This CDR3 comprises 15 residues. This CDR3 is CSVVGTSGVDGELFF. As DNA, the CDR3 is TGCAGCGTTGTCGGGACTAGCGGGGTAGACGGGGAGCTGTTTTTT.

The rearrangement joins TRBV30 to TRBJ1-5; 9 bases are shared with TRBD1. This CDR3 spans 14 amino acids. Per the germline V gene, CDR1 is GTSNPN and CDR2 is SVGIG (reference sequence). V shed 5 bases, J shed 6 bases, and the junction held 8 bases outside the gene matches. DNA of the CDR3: TGTGCCTGGGCCCCGGACAGGGGTACTCAGCCCCAGCATTTT. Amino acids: CAWAPDRGTQPQHF.

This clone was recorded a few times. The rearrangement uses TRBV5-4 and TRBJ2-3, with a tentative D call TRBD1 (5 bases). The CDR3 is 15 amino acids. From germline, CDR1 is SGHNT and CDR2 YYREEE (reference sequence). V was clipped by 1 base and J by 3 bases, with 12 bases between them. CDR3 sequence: CASSLFGRVTDTQYF. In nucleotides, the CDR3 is TGTGCCAGCAGCTTGTTTGGCAGGGTAACAGATACGCAGTATTTT.

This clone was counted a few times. CDR3 DNA: TGTGCCAGCCGGAGGGACGGAATTAACTATGGCTACACCTTC. This gives the protein CASRRDGINYGYTF. The V and J genes are TRBV19 and TRBJ1-2; maybe TRBD1 (5 bases). Trimming took 9 bases from V and 1 from J, leaving 15 bases between them. The CDR3 is 14 residues long. Germline V CDR1 and CDR2: LNHDA, SQIVND (reference sequence).